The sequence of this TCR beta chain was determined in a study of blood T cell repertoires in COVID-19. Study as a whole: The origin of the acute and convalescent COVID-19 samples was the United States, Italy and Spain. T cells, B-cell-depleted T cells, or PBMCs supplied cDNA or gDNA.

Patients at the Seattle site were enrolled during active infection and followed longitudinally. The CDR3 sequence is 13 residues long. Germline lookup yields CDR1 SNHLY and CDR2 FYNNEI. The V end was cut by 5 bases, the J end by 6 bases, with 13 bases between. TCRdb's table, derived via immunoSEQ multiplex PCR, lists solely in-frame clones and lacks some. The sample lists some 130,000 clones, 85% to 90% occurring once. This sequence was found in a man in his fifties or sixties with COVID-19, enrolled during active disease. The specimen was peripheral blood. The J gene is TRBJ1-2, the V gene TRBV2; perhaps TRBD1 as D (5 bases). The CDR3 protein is CASSPGGRDGYTF. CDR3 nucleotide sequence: TGTGCCAGCAGTCCCGGGGGAAGAGATGGCTACACCTTC.